The source of this TCR beta chain is a study of identical twins. On this clonotype: Its target is unknown.

Study observations and caveats: Memory repertoires showed no such pattern, whereas abundant cord blood beta clonotypes carried fewer insertions.

In TCRdb, the 5' RACE reads were re-called with MiXCR into one record per CDR3 protein. The data show fewer than 500,000 distinct CDR3 sequences, with roughly an eighth seen just once and about 0.94% held by the top ten. Germline CDR1 is KGHSH and CDR2 is LQKENI. The CDR3 spans 13 residues. V lost 7 bases to trimming and J lost 7 bases, with 11 bases between them. These data were likewise used in another study, on yellow fever vaccine responses in identical twins.

The chain uses TRBV18 and TRBJ1-6, with a possible D match to TRBD1 (6 bases). The sample was CD4+ T cells sorted from blood. This sequence originates from a woman under 30 in good health. DNA of the CDR3: TGTGCCAGCTTGGACAGCTGGAATTCACCCCTCCACTTT. Its protein is CASLDSWNSPLHF.